The 16 T cell receptor beta chains given below trace back to one sample, sequenced in a study of T cell repertoires in cytomegalovirus infection. Their cognate antigens are unknown. TCRdb re-derived calls from the reads in MiXCR, one entry per CDR3 protein. The sample contains hundreds of thousands of distinct CDR3 sequences, around 30% of which appear only once. This specimen was cultured CD8+ T cells from PBMCs, taken from culture after CMV antigen stimulation. All receptors come from a human donor in good health (CMV status not recorded). Some clones in this sample may be carry-over from other donors' samples.

The chain joins TRBV6-5 to TRBJ1-1; 9 positions match TRBD1. Germline V CDR1 and CDR2: MNHEY, SVGAGI. The J segment lost 1 base and the V segment lost 0 bases, leaving 3 bases of the junction unmatched. The CDR3 spans 16 residues. CDR3 in amino acids: CASSYSGQGRNTEAFF. In DNA form, the CDR3 reads TGTGCCAGCAGTTACTCGGGACAGGGAAGGAACACTGAAGCTTTCTTT.

This chain connects TRBV7-9 to TRBJ1-3; possibly TRBD1 for D (5 bases). V was clipped by 1 base and J by 2 bases, with 9 bases between them. Germline assignment: CDR1 SEHNR and CDR2 FQNEAQ (reference sequence). The CDR3 runs 15 residues. Here the CDR3 DNA reads TGTGCCAGCAGCTTAGAGGGGAGGACTGGAAACACCATATATTTT. Translating it yields CASSLEGRTGNTIYF. The variable domain in full, completed from reference TRBV7-9 and TRBJ1-3, reads DTGVSQNPRHKITKRGQNVTFRCDPISEHNRLYWYRQTLGQGPEFLTYFQNEAQLEKSRLLSDRFSAERPKGSFSTLEIQRTEQGDSAMYLCASSLEGRTGNTIYFGEGSWLTVV.

This clonotype appeared many times. The chain couples TRBV6-1 to TRBJ1-1, with D possibly being TRBD1 (5 bases). The CDR3 totals 19 residues. CDR1 and CDR2 (germline): MNHNS, SASEGT. Trimming shortened V by 5 bases and J by 0 bases, and 25 bases separated the two germline ends. In DNA, the CDR3 is TGTGCCAGCAGTAATTTCGGCTGGGACGGAGGGATCATGAACACTGAAGCTTTCTTT. This codes for CASSNFGWDGGIMNTEAFF.

CDR3 sequence (DNA): TGTGCCAGTAGTGCCCAAAGGCCGTACAGTGATGAGCAGTTCTTC. Translated, it gives CASSAQRPYSDEQFF. The chain links TRBV19 to TRBJ2-1; D remains ambiguous. Germline values: CDR1 LNHDA, CDR2 SQIVND (reference sequence). CDR3 length: 15 residues. The V and J ends lost 5 bases and 8 bases respectively, with 19 bases between them.

This clonotype occurred many times. The chain uses TRBV7-2 and TRBJ1-3, with a weak D call TRBD1 (5 bases). V was pared by 4 bases and J by 3 bases, with 13 bases between. There are 15 residues in the CDR3. Germline CDR1 SGHTA, CDR2 FQGNSA. For the CDR3, the DNA is TGTGCCAGCAGCTCCGACGGGGGGGTTGGAAACACCATATATTTT. It encodes CASSSDGGVGNTIYF.

Comments on this clonotype: One junction end disagrees with the germline gene, perhaps due to a read error. The chain couples TRBV7-6 to TRBJ2-1; D remains unclear. In germline, CDR1 is SGHVS, CDR2 FNYEAQ. CDR3 length equals 13 residues. CDR3 bases: TGTGCCAGCAGCCCCCGATTTTACAATAAGCAGTTCTTC. This codes for CASSPRFYNKQFF.

The table lists this clonotype with a count of one. The chain couples TRBV5-5 to TRBJ1-1; D is possibly TRBD1 (5 bases). This CDR3 comprises 15 residues. Deletions cut 2 bases from V and 4 bases from J, with 15 bases between. The germline CDR1 and CDR2 sequences are SGHKS and YYEKEE (reference sequence). The CDR3 reads CASSFGLGVGTEAFF. The CDR3 region has the DNA TGTGCCAGCAGCTTTGGGTTAGGGGTTGGCACTGAAGCTTTCTTT.

This clonotype was detected only a few times. This chain links TRBV23-1 with TRBJ2-2; D perhaps matches TRBD1 (6 bases). Being an ORF, TRBV23-1 has a function that is uncertain. This CDR3 region has 15 residues. V lost 1 base to trimming and J lost 1 base, with 7 bases between them. The CDR3 reads CASSQWGQNTGELFF. The CDR3 nucleotides read TGCGCCAGCAGTCAATGGGGGCAGAACACCGGGGAGCTGTTTTTT.

As for this clonotype: The junction shows a germline mismatch at one end, possibly a read error. This rearrangement joins TRBV7-6 to TRBJ2-1; 8 bases fit TRBD1. The V gene's germline CDR1 is SGHVS and CDR2 FNYEAQ. The CDR3 spans 15 residues. This CDR3 is CANSLGWTGSNEQFF. CDR3 DNA: TGTGCCAACAGCTTAGGGTGGACAGGGAGCAATGAGCAGTTCTTC. The full variable domain, rest sourced from reference TRBV7-6 and TRBJ2-1, is GAGVSQSPRYKVTKRGQDVALRCDPISGHVSLYWYRQALGQGPEFLTYFNYEAQQDKSGLPNDRFSAERPEGSISTLTIQRTEQRDSAMYRCANSLGWTGSNEQFFGPGTRLTVL.

This clonotype was detected once. The chain carries TRBV15 and TRBJ2-5, with D possibly matching TRBD1 (6 bases). Germline V lookup: CDR1 LNHNV, CDR2 YYDKDF (reference sequence). Trimming removed 3 bases from V and 1 base from J, with 6 bases in between. The CDR3 extends over 13 amino acids. The CDR3, as DNA: TGTGCCACCAGCAGGACAGGCCAAGAGACCCAGTACTTC. This codes for CATSRTGQETQYF.

This clonotype was counted only a few times. The chain joins TRBV9 to TRBJ1-1; tentative D call: TRBD1 (5 bases). The germline CDR1 and CDR2 sequences are SGDLS and YYNGEE. The CDR3 totals 18 residues. V lost 0 bases and J 2 bases, leaving 20 bases between the germline ends. CDR3 nucleotides: TGTGCCAGCAGCGTAGATCCGAAGGGTCCCTGGGGCAACACTGAAGCTTTCTTT. Its translation is CASSVDPKGPWGNTEAFF.

CDR3 in amino acids: CASSPFGYVGGSSYGYTF. The CDR3 coding sequence is TGTGCCAGCAGTCCCTTTGGTTATGTAGGGGGAAGCTCATATGGCTACACCTTC. The V gene is TRBV6-5, the J gene TRBJ1-2; tentative D call: TRBD1 (6 bases). The CDR3 consists of 18 residues. Germline V gene data show CDR1 as MNHEY and CDR2 as SVGAGI. The V end lost 5 bases, the J end lost 5 bases, and 27 bases lay between the germline ends.

In its sample, this clonotype was seen once. CDR3 DNA: TGTGCCAGCAGCCAAGATCAGGGACTCTCCTACAATGAGCAGTTCTTC. Translated: CASSQDQGLSYNEQFF. The chain uses TRBV14 and TRBJ2-1; D possibly corresponds to TRBD2 (6 bases). Deletions cut 0 bases from V and 0 bases from J, with 9 bases between. The CDR3 loop spans 16 amino acids. CDR1 is SGHDN and CDR2 is FVKESK in the germline V gene.

In its sample, this clonotype was seen a few times. The chain employs TRBV6-1 and TRBJ2-7, with TRBD1 matching 9 bases. CDR1 and CDR2 (germline): MNHNS, SASEGT. This CDR3 has 14 residues. Losses at the gene ends were 7 bases for V and 3 bases for J; bases not matched to a gene: 7. CDR3 sequence reads: CASTPGTGHYEQYF. In DNA form, the CDR3 reads TGTGCCAGCACCCCCGGGACAGGGCACTACGAGCAGTACTTC.

The CDR3 bases are TGTGCCAGCAGCTCCCCGACAGGCCTTGCGCAAGAGACCCAGTACTTC. Translation gives CASSSPTGLAQETQYF. The genes are TRBV7-9 and TRBJ2-5; the D gene is possibly TRBD1 (6 bases). The CDR3 extends over 16 amino acids. V lost 4 bases, J lost 2 bases, and 17 bases lay in between. Germline V CDR1 and CDR2: SEHNR, FQNEAQ (reference sequence). Full variable domain (missing parts from reference TRBV7-9 and TRBJ2-5): DTGVSQNPRHKITKRGQNVTFRCDPISEHNRLYWYRQTLGQGPEFLTYFQNEAQLEKSRLLSDRFSAERPKGSFSTLEIQRTEQGDSAMYLCASSSPTGLAQETQYFGPGTRLLVL.

Worth noting for this clonotype: Germline and junction disagree at one end, which may indicate a read error. J is TRBJ1-2 and V is TRBV19; possibly TRBD1 for D (5 bases). CDR3 size: 15 residues. Germline V CDR1 and CDR2: LNHDA, SQIVND (reference sequence). As DNA, the CDR3 is TGTGCCGGTAGGAAATCGGGACCGATAAACTATGGCTACACCTTC. This encodes CAGRKSGPINYGYTF.